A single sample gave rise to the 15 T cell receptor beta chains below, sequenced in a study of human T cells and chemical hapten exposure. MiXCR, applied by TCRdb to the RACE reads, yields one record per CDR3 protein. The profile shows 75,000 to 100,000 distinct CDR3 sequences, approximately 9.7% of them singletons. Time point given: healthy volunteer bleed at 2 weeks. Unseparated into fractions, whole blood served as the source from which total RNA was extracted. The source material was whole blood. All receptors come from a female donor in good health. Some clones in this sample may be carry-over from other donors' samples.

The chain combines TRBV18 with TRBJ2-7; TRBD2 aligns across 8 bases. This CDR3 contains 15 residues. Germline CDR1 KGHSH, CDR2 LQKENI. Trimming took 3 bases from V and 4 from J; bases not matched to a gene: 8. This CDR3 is CASSPGGLVIYEQYF. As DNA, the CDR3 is TGTGCCAGCTCACCGGGGGGACTAGTGATTTACGAGCAGTACTTC.

CDR3 protein: CSARDIHGTAQETQYF. In DNA, the CDR3 is TGCAGTGCTAGAGACATACACGGGACCGCCCAAGAGACCCAGTACTTC. The chain recombines TRBV20-1 with TRBJ2-5, with D tentatively TRBD1 or TRBD2 (5 bases each). The CDR3 extends over 16 amino acids. V was pared by 0 bases and J by 1 base, with 15 bases between. Looked up from germline, CDR1 is DFQATT and CDR2 is SNEGSKA (reference sequence).

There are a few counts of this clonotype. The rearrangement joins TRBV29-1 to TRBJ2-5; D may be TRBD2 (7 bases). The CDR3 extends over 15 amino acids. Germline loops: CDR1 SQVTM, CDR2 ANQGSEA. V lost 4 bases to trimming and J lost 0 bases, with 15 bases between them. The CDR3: CSVVGGGSYQETQYF. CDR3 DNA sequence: TGCAGCGTTGTGGGGGGCGGGAGTTACCAAGAGACCCAGTACTTC.

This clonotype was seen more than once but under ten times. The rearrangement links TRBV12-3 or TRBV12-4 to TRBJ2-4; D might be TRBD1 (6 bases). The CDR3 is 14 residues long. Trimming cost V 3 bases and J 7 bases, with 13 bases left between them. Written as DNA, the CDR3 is TGTGCCAGCAGTTTTGCAGGGGCGAGGAACATTCAGTACTTC. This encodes CASSFAGARNIQYF.

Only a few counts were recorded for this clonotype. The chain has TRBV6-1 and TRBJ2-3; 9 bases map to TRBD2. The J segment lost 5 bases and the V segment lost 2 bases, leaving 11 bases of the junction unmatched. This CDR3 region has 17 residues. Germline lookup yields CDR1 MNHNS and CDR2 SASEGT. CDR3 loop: CASSESGRLAGLDTQYF. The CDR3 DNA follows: TGTGCCAGCAGTGAAAGCGGAAGGCTAGCGGGACTAGATACGCAGTATTTT.

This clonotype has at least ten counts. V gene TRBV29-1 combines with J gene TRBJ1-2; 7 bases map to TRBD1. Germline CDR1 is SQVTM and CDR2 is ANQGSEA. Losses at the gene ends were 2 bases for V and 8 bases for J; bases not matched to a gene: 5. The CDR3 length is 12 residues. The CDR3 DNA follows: TGCAGCGTTGAAAGAGGGGGCCTGGGCTACACCTTC. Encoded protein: CSVERGGLGYTF.

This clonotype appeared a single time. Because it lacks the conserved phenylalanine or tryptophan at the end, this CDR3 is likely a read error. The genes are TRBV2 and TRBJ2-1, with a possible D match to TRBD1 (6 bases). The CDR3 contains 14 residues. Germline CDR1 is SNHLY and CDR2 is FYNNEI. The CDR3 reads CASREDRTGHEQFS. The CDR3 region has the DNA TGTGCCAGCAGGGAAGACCGAACAGGGCATGAGCAGTTCTCC.

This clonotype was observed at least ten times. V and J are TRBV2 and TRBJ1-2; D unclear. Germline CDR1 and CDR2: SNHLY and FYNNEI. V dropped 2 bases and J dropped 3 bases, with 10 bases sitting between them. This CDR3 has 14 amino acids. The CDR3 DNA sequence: TGTGCCAGCAGTGAAACGGGGAGTCACTATGGCTACACCTTC. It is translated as CASSETGSHYGYTF.

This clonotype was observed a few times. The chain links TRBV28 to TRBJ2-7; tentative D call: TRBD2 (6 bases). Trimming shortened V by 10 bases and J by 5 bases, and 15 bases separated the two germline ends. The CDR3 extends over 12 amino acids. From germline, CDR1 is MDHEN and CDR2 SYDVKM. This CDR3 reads CATRLGINEQYF. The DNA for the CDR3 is TGTGCCACAAGACTAGGCATCAACGAGCAGTACTTC.

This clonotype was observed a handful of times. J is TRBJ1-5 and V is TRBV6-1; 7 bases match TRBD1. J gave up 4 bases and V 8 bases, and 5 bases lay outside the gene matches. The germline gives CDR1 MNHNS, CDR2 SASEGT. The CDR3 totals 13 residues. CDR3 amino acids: CASRAQGNQPQHF. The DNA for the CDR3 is TGTGCCAGCCGCGCACAGGGGAATCAGCCCCAGCATTTT.

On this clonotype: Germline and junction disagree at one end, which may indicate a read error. CDR3 sequence reads: CASSLELRQETQYF. CDR3 nucleotides: TGCGCCAGCAGCTTAGAGTTGCGTCAAGAGACCCAGTACTTC. The rearrangement links TRBV11-2 to TRBJ2-5; D call uncertain. CDR1 and CDR2 from the germline V gene are SGHAT and FQNNGV. The CDR3 sequence is 14 residues long.

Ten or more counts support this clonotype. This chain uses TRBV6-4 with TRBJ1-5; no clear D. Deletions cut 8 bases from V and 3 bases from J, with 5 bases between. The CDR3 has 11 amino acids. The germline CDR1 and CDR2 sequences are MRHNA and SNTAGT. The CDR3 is CASGNNQPQHF. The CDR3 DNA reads TGTGCCAGCGGAAACAATCAGCCCCAGCATTTT.

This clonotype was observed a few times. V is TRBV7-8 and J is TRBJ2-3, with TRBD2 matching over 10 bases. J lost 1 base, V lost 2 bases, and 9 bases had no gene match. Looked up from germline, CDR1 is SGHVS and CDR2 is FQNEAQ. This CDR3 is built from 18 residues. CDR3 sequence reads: CASSLRWTGTSGTDTQYF. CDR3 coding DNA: TGTGCCAGCAGCTTAAGGTGGACCGGGACTAGCGGCACAGATACGCAGTATTTT.

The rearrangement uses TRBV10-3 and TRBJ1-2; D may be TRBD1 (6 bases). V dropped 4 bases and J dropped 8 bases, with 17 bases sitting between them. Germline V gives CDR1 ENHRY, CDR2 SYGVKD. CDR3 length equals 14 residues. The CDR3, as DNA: TGTGCCATCAGTGTTAAGCAGGGGAAAGGAGGCTACACCTTC. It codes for CAISVKQGKGGYTF.

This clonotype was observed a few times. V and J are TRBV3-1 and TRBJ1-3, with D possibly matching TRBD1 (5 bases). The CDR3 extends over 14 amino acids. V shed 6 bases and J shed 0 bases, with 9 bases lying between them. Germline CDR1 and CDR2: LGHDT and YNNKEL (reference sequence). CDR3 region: CASSGTDSGNTIYF. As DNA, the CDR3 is TGTGCCAGCAGTGGGACGGACTCTGGAAACACCATATATTTT. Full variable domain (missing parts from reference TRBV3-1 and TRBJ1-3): DTAVSQTPKYLVTQMGNDKSIKCEQNLGHDTMYWYKQDSKKFLKIMFSYNNKELIINETVPNRFSPKSPDKAHLNLHINSLELGDSAVYFCASSGTDSGNTIYFGEGSWLTVV.